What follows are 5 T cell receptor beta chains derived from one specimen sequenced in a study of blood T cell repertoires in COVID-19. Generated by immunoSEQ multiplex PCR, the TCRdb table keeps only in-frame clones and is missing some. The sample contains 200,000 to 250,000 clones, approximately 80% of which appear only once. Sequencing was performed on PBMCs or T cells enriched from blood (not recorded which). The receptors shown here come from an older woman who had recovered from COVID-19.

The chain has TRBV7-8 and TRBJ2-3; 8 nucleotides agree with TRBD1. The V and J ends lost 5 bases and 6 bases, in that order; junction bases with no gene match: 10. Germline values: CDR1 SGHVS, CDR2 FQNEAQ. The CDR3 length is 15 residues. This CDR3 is CASSQTGAEWDTQYF. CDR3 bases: TGTGCCAGCAGCCAGACAGGGGCCGAGTGGGATACGCAGTATTTT. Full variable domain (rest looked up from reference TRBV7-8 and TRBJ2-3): GAGVSQSPRYKVAKRGQDVALRCDPISGHVSLFWYQQALGQGPEFLTYFQNEAQLDKSGLPSDRFFAERPEGSVSTLKIQRTQQEDSAVYLCASSQTGAEWDTQYFGPGTRLTVL.

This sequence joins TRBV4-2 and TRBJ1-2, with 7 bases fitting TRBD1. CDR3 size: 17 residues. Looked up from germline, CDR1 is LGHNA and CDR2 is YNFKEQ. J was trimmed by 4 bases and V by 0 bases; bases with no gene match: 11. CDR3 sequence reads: CASSQDYEGAGGYGYTF. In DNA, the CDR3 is TGTGCCAGCAGCCAAGATTATGAGGGGGCTGGTGGCTATGGCTACACCTTC.

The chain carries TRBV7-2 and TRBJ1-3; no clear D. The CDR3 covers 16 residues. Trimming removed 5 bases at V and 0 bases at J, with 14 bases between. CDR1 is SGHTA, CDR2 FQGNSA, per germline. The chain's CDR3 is CASSQRKQLSGNTIYF. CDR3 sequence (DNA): TGTGCCAGCAGCCAAAGAAAACAGCTCTCTGGAAACACCATATATTTT.

The CDR3 here is CASSLAPGLAGYTQYF. The CDR3 DNA reads TGTGCCAGCAGCCTCGCCCCGGGACTAGCGGGGTATACGCAGTATTTT. The J gene is TRBJ2-3, the V gene TRBV3-1 (or the pseudogene TRBV3-2), with 13 bases matching TRBD2. CDR1 and CDR2 from the germline V gene are LGHDT and YNNKEL (reference sequence). Trimming cost V 4 bases and J 7 bases; bases outside gene matches: 8. The CDR3 loop spans 16 amino acids.

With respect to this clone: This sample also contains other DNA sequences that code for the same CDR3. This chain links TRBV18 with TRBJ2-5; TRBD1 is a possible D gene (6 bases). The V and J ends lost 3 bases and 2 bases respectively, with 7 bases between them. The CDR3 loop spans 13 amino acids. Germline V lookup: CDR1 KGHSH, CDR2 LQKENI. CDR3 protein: CASSPTGQETQYF. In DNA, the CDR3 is TGTGCCAGCTCACCCACAGGGCAAGAGACCCAGTACTTC.